This TCR beta chain appears in the sequencing data of a study of T cells in tuberculosis. Study overall: Sequenced TCRs come from CD1B-GMM tetramer-binding T cells. Study-wide results and caveats: Samples were chosen by availability of cryopreserved specimens. GMM-specific TCRs were nearer to active tuberculosis alpha repertoires, suggesting expansion.

In its sample, this clone was seen once. Antigen specificity is unknown. TCRdb's table, derived via immunoSEQ multiplex PCR, lists solely in-frame clones and lacks some. The data contain 35,000 to 45,000 clones, 94% of them seen just once; the ten biggest clones take up 1.9%. Trimming removed 0 bases from V and 5 bases from J, with 13 bases in between. The germline gives CDR1 MGHRA, CDR2 YSYEKL. The CDR3 length is 15 residues. The origin of this receptor is a donor aged 10-29 years with latent tuberculosis or without tuberculosis infection. Some clones in this sample may be carry-over from other donors' samples. Material for sequencing was PBMCs. V is TRBV4-1 and J is TRBJ2-5; D remains ambiguous. The CDR3 loop reads CASSQDLQVRETQYF. The CDR3, as DNA: TGCGCCAGCAGCCAAGATCTCCAGGTTCGGGAGACCCAGTACTTC.